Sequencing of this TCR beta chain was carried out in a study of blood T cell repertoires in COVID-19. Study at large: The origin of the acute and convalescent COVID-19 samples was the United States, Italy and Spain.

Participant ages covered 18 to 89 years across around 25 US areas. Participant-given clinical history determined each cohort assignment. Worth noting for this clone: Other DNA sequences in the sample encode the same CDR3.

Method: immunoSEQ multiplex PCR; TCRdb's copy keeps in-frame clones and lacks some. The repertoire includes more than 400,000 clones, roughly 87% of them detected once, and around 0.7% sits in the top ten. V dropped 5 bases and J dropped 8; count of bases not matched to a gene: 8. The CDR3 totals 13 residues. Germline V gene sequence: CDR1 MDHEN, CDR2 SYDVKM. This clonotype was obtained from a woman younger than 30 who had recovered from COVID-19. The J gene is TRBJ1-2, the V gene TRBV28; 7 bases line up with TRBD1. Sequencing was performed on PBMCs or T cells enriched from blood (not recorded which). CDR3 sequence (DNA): TGTGCCAGCAGTCCGACAGGGTCTGGAGGCTACACCTTC. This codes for CASSPTGSGGYTF.